Detailed here is one T cell receptor beta chain. This may arise from a read error, as a much more abundant clone is one base away. Exclusion of patients followed from uncontrolled infection, other autoimmune disease, pregnancy or lactation. The sample comes from a study of T cells in Graves' hyperthyroidism and ophthalmopathy. The CDR3 has 15 residues. V lost 0 bases, J lost 3 bases, and 12 bases lay in between. Germline-derived CDR1 and CDR2 are SGHNT and YENEEA. Amplified TCR beta CDR3 regions came from RNA transcripts. During a first-round RT-PCR of the TCR CDR3, the HTBI primer set was used. Via MiXCR, TCRdb re-called the multiplex PCR reads, giving one row per CDR3 protein. The sample lists a few hundred thousand distinct CDR3 sequences; 15% to 20% were seen once.

The V call is TRBV11-3, the J call TRBJ2-7; no firm D call. Sequenced input: blood. The clonotype originates from a woman in her 40s with Graves' ophthalmopathy. In DNA, the CDR3 is TGTGCCAGCAGCTTAGAGGTGGTCAATATCTACGAGCAGTACTTC. This codes for CASSLEVVNIYEQYF.